This TCR beta chain was obtained from a study of T cells after yellow fever vaccination. Regarding the study as a whole: Post-booster repertoires contained most primary-vaccination clones again (about 95% CD4, around 88% CD8).

A few counts support this clonotype. The antigen is undetermined. V dropped 4 bases and J dropped 9; count of bases not matched to a gene: 6. The CDR3 sequence is 13 residues long. CDR1 and CDR2 from the germline V gene are SGHTA and FQGTGA. TCRdb re-derived calls from the 5' RACE reads in MiXCR, one entry per CDR3 protein. The repertoire holds more than 300,000 distinct CDR3 sequences, with over 8.5% as singletons. This chain connects TRBV7-3 to TRBJ1-2; 9 bases align to TRBD1. Sequencing used CD4+ T cells sorted from PBMCs, obtained 45 days after the yellow fever booster vaccination. The source of this sequence is a man aged 18 to 30 who received the YFV17D yellow fever vaccine. DNA of the CDR3: TGTGCCAGCAGCTCAGGGACAGGGAATCGCTACACCTTC. Residues: CASSSGTGNRYTF. Together with reference TRBV7-3 and TRBJ1-2, the CDR3 gives the full variable domain: GAGVSQTPSNKVTEKGKYVELRCDPISGHTALYWYRQSLGQGPEFLIYFQGTGAADDSGLPNDRFFAVRPEGSVSTLKIQRTERGDSAVYLCASSSGTGNRYTFGSGTRLTVV.